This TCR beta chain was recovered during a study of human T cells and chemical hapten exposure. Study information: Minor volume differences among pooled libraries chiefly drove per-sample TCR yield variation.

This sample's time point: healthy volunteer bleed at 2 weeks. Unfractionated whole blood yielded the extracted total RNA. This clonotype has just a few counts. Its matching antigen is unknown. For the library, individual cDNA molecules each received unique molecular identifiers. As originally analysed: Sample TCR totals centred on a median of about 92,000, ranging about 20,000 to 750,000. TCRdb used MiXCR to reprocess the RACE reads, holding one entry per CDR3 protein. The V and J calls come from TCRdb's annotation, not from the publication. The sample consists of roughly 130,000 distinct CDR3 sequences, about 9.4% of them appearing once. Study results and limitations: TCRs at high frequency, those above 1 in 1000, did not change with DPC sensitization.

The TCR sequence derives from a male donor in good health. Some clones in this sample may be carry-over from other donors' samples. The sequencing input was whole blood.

The DNA for the CDR3 is TGTGCCAGCAGCATCCTAGCGGGGGGCTCCTACGAGCAGTACTTC. It translates to CASSILAGGSYEQYF. The V call is TRBV7-2, the J call TRBJ2-7; 11 nucleotides agree with TRBD2. Trimming cost V 5 bases and J 0 bases; bases outside gene matches: 3. Germline V gene data show CDR1 as SGHTA and CDR2 as FQGNSA. The CDR3 contains 15 residues.